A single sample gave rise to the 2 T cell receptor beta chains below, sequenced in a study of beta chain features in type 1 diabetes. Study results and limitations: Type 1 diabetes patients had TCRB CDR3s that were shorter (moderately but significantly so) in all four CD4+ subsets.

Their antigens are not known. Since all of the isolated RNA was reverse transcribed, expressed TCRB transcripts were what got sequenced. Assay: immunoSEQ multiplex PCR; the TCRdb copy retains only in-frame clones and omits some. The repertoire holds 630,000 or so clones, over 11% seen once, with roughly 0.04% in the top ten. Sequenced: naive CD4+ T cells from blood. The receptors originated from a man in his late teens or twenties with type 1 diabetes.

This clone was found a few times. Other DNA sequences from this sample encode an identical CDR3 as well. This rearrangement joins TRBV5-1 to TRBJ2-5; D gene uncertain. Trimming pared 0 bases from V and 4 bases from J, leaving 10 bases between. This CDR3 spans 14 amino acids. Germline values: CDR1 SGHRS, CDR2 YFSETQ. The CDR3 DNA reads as TGCGCCAGCAGCTTGGTCCAAGGTGGAGAGACCCAGTACTTC. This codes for CASSLVQGGETQYF.

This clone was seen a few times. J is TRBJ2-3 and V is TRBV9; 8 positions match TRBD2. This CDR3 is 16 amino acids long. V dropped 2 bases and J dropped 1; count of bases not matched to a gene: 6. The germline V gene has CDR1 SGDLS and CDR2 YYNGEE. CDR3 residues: CASSVRAGDRTDTQYF. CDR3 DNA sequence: TGTGCCAGCAGCGTCAGAGCGGGGGACCGCACAGATACGCAGTATTTT.